This T cell receptor (beta chain) was profiled in a study of cytomegalovirus exposure and HLA in healthy donors. Comment on this clone: As yet, its antigen is unknown.

Primers included in the PCR were 60 Vbeta and 13 Jbeta primers. Only in-frame clones appear in the TCRdb table, and some are missing; sequencing was by immunoSEQ multiplex PCR. Here the sample spans approximately 180,000 clones, roughly 73% being singletons. Overall study findings and caveats: A list of 150 or so TCR beta chains associated with cytomegalovirus was given. Both high specificity and high sensitivity reportedly marked the classifier's diagnosis of cytomegalovirus status.

The sequence derives from a woman aged 30 to 39 in good health and CMV-seronegative. The sequenced sample was PBMCs.

In nucleotides, the CDR3 is TGTGCCAGCAGCTTGGATCAAGGGGGAACTCAGCCCCAGCATTTT. Its translation is CASSLDQGGTQPQHF. The chain combines TRBV11-2 with TRBJ1-5; D is possibly TRBD1 (6 bases). Germline CDR1 and CDR2: SGHAT and FQNNGV. The V end lost 3 bases, the J end lost 6 bases, and 15 bases lay between the germline ends. This CDR3 is built from 15 residues. Drawing the rest from reference TRBV11-2 and TRBJ1-5, the complete variable domain is EAGVAQSPRYKIIEKRQSVAFWCNPISGHATLYWYQQILGQGPKLLIQFQNNGVVDDSQLPKDRFSAERLKGVDSTLKIQPAKLEDSAVYLCASSLDQGGTQPQHFGDGTRLSIL.